One and the same sample provided the 9 T cell receptor beta chains below, sequenced in a study of identical twins. One entry per CDR3 protein results from TCRdb running MiXCR on the 5' RACE reads. This sample carries some 760,000 distinct CDR3 sequences, roughly 18% of them seen once, and the ten largest clones take less than 15%. This same sample was also part of a study on T cells expressing NK-cell markers.

The sequenced sample consisted of PBMCs. The receptors stem from a woman aged 18-29 years in good health.

This clonotype was observed a few times. The chain has TRBV20-1 and TRBJ2-3; D unresolved. The CDR3 runs 14 residues. The V end was cut by 4 bases, the J end by 11 bases, with 22 bases between. Germline CDR1 is DFQATT and CDR2 is SNEGSKA (reference sequence). Written as DNA, the CDR3 is TGCAGTGCTATTCGGCCCCTTCCCCCGTCGGGGCAGTATTTT. It is translated as CSAIRPLPPSGQYF.

The CDR3 here is CASSTQGAKTEAFF. Written as DNA, the CDR3 is TGTGCCAGCAGCACACAGGGGGCGAAGACTGAAGCTTTCTTT. This chain links TRBV2 with TRBJ1-1; the match to TRBD1 covers 9 bases. In germline, CDR1 is SNHLY, CDR2 FYNNEI. The length of the CDR3 is 14 residues. Germline trimming cut 6 bases from V and 5 bases from J; bases unmatched to any gene: 7.

The chain couples TRBV3-1 to TRBJ2-7, with D perhaps matching TRBD1 (6 bases). The germline gives CDR1 LGHDT, CDR2 YNNKEL (reference sequence). This CDR3 has 15 residues. V shed 0 bases and J shed 0 bases, with 9 bases lying between them. The chain's CDR3 is CASSQEQGSSYEQYF. The CDR3 DNA is TGTGCCAGCAGCCAAGAACAGGGTTCCTCCTACGAGCAGTACTTC.

A few counts support this clonotype. The V and J genes are TRBV7-2 and TRBJ2-5; D is unresolved. Trimming cost V 3 bases and J 3 bases, with 5 bases left between them. The germline V gene encodes CDR1 SGHTA and CDR2 FQGNSA. The CDR3 spans 12 residues. CDR3 protein: CASSFFEETQYF. The DNA for the CDR3 is TGTGCCAGCAGCTTTTTCGAAGAGACCCAGTACTTC.

The V call is TRBV5-1, the J call TRBJ2-3, with D perhaps TRBD2 (7 bases). Trimming removed 3 bases at V and 2 bases at J, with 16 bases between. Germline loops: CDR1 SGHRS, CDR2 YFSETQ. The CDR3 runs to 16 residues. The CDR3 DNA sequence: TGCGCCAGCAGCTCCGGACTAGAGGGGGACACAGATACGCAGTATTTT. This codes for CASSSGLEGDTDTQYF.

The chain couples TRBV29-1 to TRBJ2-1; TRBD1 matches 8 bases. This CDR3 region has 11 residues. Per germline, CDR1 SQVTM and CDR2 ANQGSEA. Losses at the gene ends were 6 bases for V and 8 bases for J; bases not matched to a gene: 3. The CDR3 protein is CSVAQGDEQFF. In DNA, the CDR3 is TGCAGCGTGGCACAGGGGGATGAGCAGTTCTTC.

In this sample, this clonotype turned up a few times. The rearrangement links TRBV7-2 to TRBJ1-2; D gene ambiguous. Germline V gives CDR1 SGHTA, CDR2 FQGNSA. The V end lost 2 bases, the J end lost 4 bases, and 5 bases lay between the germline ends. This CDR3 region has 12 residues. Written as DNA, the CDR3 is TGTGCCAGCAGCTTAAACAGCTATGGCTACACCTTC. Protein sequence: CASSLNSYGYTF.

This clonotype was counted between two and nine times. This sequence joins TRBV18 and TRBJ2-3; 8 bases agree with TRBD2. Germline trimming cut 8 bases from V and 3 bases from J; bases unmatched to any gene: 10. The CDR3 extends over 15 amino acids. Germline V lookup: CDR1 KGHSH, CDR2 LQKENI. Written as DNA, the CDR3 is TGTGCCAGCCCGCCGGGACTAGAGCCAACAGATACGCAGTATTTT. It is translated as CASPPGLEPTDTQYF.

This clonotype occurred a few times. CDR3 in amino acids: CASSTGTTPMVQQYF. As DNA, the CDR3 is TGCGCCAGCAGCACAGGGACGACACCAATGGTGCAGCAGTACTTC. The J gene is TRBJ2-7, the V gene TRBV5-1; TRBD1 might be the D (6 bases). V was cut by 4 bases and J by 8 bases, with 22 bases left in between. Looked up from germline, CDR1 is SGHRS and CDR2 is YFSETQ. The CDR3 totals 15 residues.